This T cell receptor (beta chain) was documented in a study of regulatory T cells in long-lasting Graves disease. As to time point: newly diagnosed GD, antithyroid drugs for less than 3 months. Construction of the TCR library relied on RNA isolated from PBMCs. V gave up 6 bases and J gave up 14 bases, with 14 bases separating them. The CDR3 is 12 residues long. Arm-PCR of CDR3 regions and iRepertoire HTBI primers were used to build TCR beta libraries. TCRdb reprocessed the multiplex PCR reads via MiXCR and lists one record per CDR3 protein. The sample has hundreds of thousands of distinct CDR3 sequences, 14% to 15% seen once; the top ten hold approximately 8%. This clonotype was seen ten or more times. This sample also belongs to another study, concerning T cells in Graves' hyperthyroidism and ophthalmopathy. That report adds: Appearing also in blood were most of the thyroid clonotypes expanded above 0.001.

This receptor was obtained from a woman in her thirties or forties with Graves disease. Here the sequenced sample was peripheral blood mononuclear cells (PBMCs), taken at new diagnosis, from a patient treated with antithyroid drugs. The gene calls are TRBV12-3 or TRBV12-4 and TRBJ1-6; D uncertain. The CDR3 DNA follows: TGTGCCAGCAGCTACGACACCTCATCCCTCCACTTT. It translates to CASSYDTSSLHF.